Each of the 12 T cell receptor beta chains below was sequenced from the same sample in a study of blood T cell repertoires in COVID-19 (dated by TCRdb to the early 2020s). The library was generated by the immunoSEQ multiplex PCR assay. TCRdb obtained this table from immuneACCESS and retained in-frame rearrangements with V and J assigned. These tables miss some clones; where compared with another copy, unresolved V genes account for less than half of the shortfall, and the remainder is unexplained. In this sample the table shows over 15,000 clones, around 86% of which occur a single time. The top ten hold about 17% of the sample. Source material: peripheral blood. The receptor source for this set is a human donor with active COVID-19. The donor label of this sample is uncertain.

The chain couples TRBV7-2 to TRBJ1-1; D is unresolved. The V gene's germline CDR1 is SGHTA and CDR2 FQGNSA. The CDR3 is made up of 14 amino acids. Trimming took 8 bases from V and 1 from J, leaving 14 bases between them. DNA for the CDR3: TGTGCCAGCGGCCCCCTAGACCGGAACACTGAAGCTTTCTTT. Its translation is CASGPLDRNTEAFF. The full variable domain, with the rest looked up from reference TRBV7-2 and TRBJ1-1, is GAGVSQSPSNKVTEKGKDVELRCDPISGHTALYWYRQSLGQGLEFLIYFQGNSAPDKSGLPSDRFSAERTGGSVSTLTIQRTQQEDSAVYLCASGPLDRNTEAFFGQGTRLTVV.

The chain joins TRBV6-5 to TRBJ2-2, with a weak D call TRBD2 (5 bases). Per the germline V gene, CDR1 is MNHEY and CDR2 is SVGAGI. The CDR3 is 13 amino acids. The V end lost 5 bases, the J end lost 11 bases, and 15 bases lay between the germline ends. CDR3 nucleotide sequence: TGTGCCAGCAGTAATCCCCCTGGACTCGAGCTGTTTTTT. It encodes CASSNPPGLELFF.

This rearrangement joins TRBV6-2 or TRBV6-3 to TRBJ1-5; 8 bases are a match to TRBD1. This CDR3 is 14 amino acids long. After removal of 4 bases from V and 7 bases from J, the junction contained 6 bases not matched to a gene. Germline loops: CDR1 MNHEY, CDR2 SVGEGT. The CDR3 loop is CASSFGQGAQPQHF. CDR3 sequence (DNA): TGTGCCAGCAGTTTCGGACAGGGAGCCCAGCCCCAGCATTTT.

This chain uses TRBV5-1 with TRBJ2-1; 9 bases are shared with TRBD2. V gave up 0 bases and J gave up 5 bases; unmatched junction bases: 6. Germline loops: CDR1 SGHRS, CDR2 YFSETQ. The CDR3 length is 16 residues. CDR3 DNA sequence: TGCGCCAGCAGCTTGGGAGGGGGACTAGCTAACAATGAGCAGTTCTTC. This codes for CASSLGGGLANNEQFF.

The rearrangement links TRBV11-1 to TRBJ2-5; tentatively, D is TRBD1 (6 bases). V lost 6 bases and J 0 bases, leaving 14 bases between the germline ends. The length of the CDR3 is 15 residues. Germline V gives CDR1 SGHAT, CDR2 FQDESV (reference sequence). The CDR3 DNA follows: TGTGCCAGCAGTTATTCGACAGGACACCAAGAGACCCAGTACTTC. Translated, it gives CASSYSTGHQETQYF.

The rearrangement joins TRBV5-1 to TRBJ1-2; 7 bases line up with TRBD1. V lost 0 bases to trimming and J lost 7 bases; unmatched junction nucleotides: 6. The CDR3 has 14 amino acids. Germline-derived CDR1 and CDR2 are SGHRS and YFSETQ. The DNA of the CDR3 is TGCGCCAGCAGCTTGGAAAGTCAGGGGGGTGGCTACACCTTC. This encodes CASSLESQGGGYTF.

The chain has TRBV7-9 and TRBJ2-2, with a possible D match to TRBD2 (5 bases). Germline loops: CDR1 SEHNR, CDR2 FQNEAQ (reference sequence). The CDR3 covers 13 residues. This CDR3 reads CAETQLVSGELFF. CDR3 DNA sequence: TGTGCTGAGACCCAACTAGTATCCGGGGAGCTGTTTTTT.

This clone was seen once. V and J are TRBV12-5 and TRBJ2-7; weak D call: TRBD2 (6 bases). The CDR3 contains 16 residues. Germline V gene sequence: CDR1 LGHNT, CDR2 FRNRAP. The V gene lost 6 bases and the J gene lost 7 bases, with 25 bases spanning the gap. The CDR3 sequence: CASGLNRDWGSGEQYF. The CDR3 DNA reads TGTGCTAGTGGCCTGAACCGGGACTGGGGATCGGGAGAGCAGTACTTC.

This sequence joins TRBV7-2 and TRBJ2-7; 10 bases line up with TRBD1. After removal of 1 base from V and 2 bases from J, the junction contained 2 bases not matched to a gene. The CDR3 length is 15 residues. CDR1 and CDR2 from the germline V gene are SGHTA and FQGNSA. CDR3 amino acids: CASSLDGQGAYEQYF. As DNA, the CDR3 is TGTGCCAGCAGCTTAGACGGACAGGGGGCCTACGAGCAGTACTTC.

The J gene is TRBJ2-5, the V gene TRBV18; maybe TRBD2 (5 bases). The CDR3 has 13 amino acids. V lost 5 bases to trimming and J lost 0 bases, with 7 bases between them. CDR1 and CDR2 (germline): KGHSH, LQKENI. The CDR3 sequence: CASSTGYQETQYF. CDR3 in DNA: TGTGCCAGCTCAACGGGGTACCAAGAGACCCAGTACTTC.

The chain joins TRBV19 to TRBJ1-2; TRBD1 might be the D (5 bases). Germline lookup yields CDR1 LNHDA and CDR2 SQIVND (reference sequence). The ends were cut back, 4 bases at V and 1 base at J, with 16 bases in the middle. This CDR3 is 16 amino acids long. Here the CDR3 reads CASSTLDSHLNYGYTF. CDR3 DNA sequence: TGTGCCAGTAGTACCCTAGACAGCCACCTTAACTATGGCTACACCTTC.

This clone was recorded a few times. V is TRBV4-2 and J is TRBJ1-3; a weak D match, TRBD1 (5 bases). This CDR3 has 17 amino acids. Per germline, CDR1 LGHNA and CDR2 YNFKEQ. Trimming removed 0 bases from V and 2 bases from J, with 14 bases in between. As DNA, the CDR3 is TGTGCCAGCAGCCAAGAAGGCGGGGGTTGGGCTGGAAACACCATATATTTT. It specifies CASSQEGGGWAGNTIYF.